This T cell receptor (beta chain) came from a study of OX40 agonist ivuxolimab in advanced cancers. Sequenced by immunoSEQ multiplex PCR; TCRdb stores in-frame clones only, minus some. The repertoire holds roughly 99,000 clones, approximately 89% seen once, with about 1.2% in the top ten. Germline CDR1 and CDR2: SGHNT and YYREEE (reference sequence). The CDR3 contains 17 residues. The germline V and J ends were trimmed by 0 bases and 7 bases, with 19 bases remaining between them. The source was CD4+ or CD8+ T cells sorted from blood, collected in a trial of the OX40 agonist ivuxolimab. The clonotype originates from an adult with an advanced solid tumor such as melanoma, head and neck, liver or kidney cancer. The chain carries TRBV5-4 and TRBJ1-4, with D perhaps TRBD1 (6 bases). The CDR3 DNA sequence: TGTGCCAGCAGCTTGGGTACAAGTTCAGGGGTTGGTGAAAAACTGTTTTTT. This sequence encodes CASSLGTSSGVGEKLFF.